This is a list of T cell receptor beta chains from one sample in a study of lymphopenia after photon versus proton radiotherapy. Some clones are missing from TCRdb's copy, which holds only in-frame ones; the method was immunoSEQ multiplex PCR. The table lists around 25,000 clones, roughly 82% of them singletons. The input for sequencing was peripheral blood, taken from a patient treated with photon-based radiotherapy. The receptors were sampled from a middle-aged man with gastric cancer. Both conserved end residues are part of each CDR3. D genes are given only for firm matches. A clone size is listed for some rows: how often the clone was seen (once, few, many), or a class if it is expanded.

J: TRBJ2-5
V: TRBV7-6
D: .
size: .
DNA: TGTGCCAGCAGCTTCTGGTCTTTAGAGTACCAAGAGACCCAGTACTTC
CDR3: CASSFWSLEYQETQYF

J: TRBJ1-1
V: TRBV12-5
D: .
size: .
DNA: TGTGCTAGTGGTTTGTCGGGTAACACTGAAGCTTTCTTT
CDR3: CASGLSGNTEAFF

J: TRBJ1-4
V: TRBV30
D: TRBD1
size: .
DNA: TGTGCCTGGAGTACCGCCGGACAGGGGAATGAAAAACTGTTTTTT
CDR3: CAWSTAGQGNEKLFF

J: TRBJ1-5
V: TRBV5-1
D: .
size: .
DNA: TGCGCCAGCAGCTCGGGCGGGGGACAGCCCCAGCATTTT
CDR3: CASSSGGGQPQHF

J: TRBJ2-3
V: TRBV18
D: .
size: .
DNA: TGTGCCAGCTCACCACGCGGACGGAGCACAGATACGCAGTATTTT
CDR3: CASSPRGRSTDTQYF

J: TRBJ2-7
V: TRBV10-2
D: TRBD1
size: .
DNA: TGCGCCAGCACCACCGGCGACAGGGGGAACTACGAGCAGTACTTC
CDR3: CASTTGDRGNYEQYF

J: TRBJ1-6
V: TRBV6-5
D: .
size: .
DNA: TGTGCCAGCACTGAGGGGCCTACTTCACCCCTCCACTTT
CDR3: CASTEGPTSPLHF

J: TRBJ2-2
V: TRBV6-5
D: TRBD1
size: .
DNA: TGTGCCAGCAGCCGGACAGGGACCACCGGGGAGCTGTTTTTT
CDR3: CASSRTGTTGELFF

J: TRBJ1-2
V: TRBV4-1
D: .
size: .
DNA: TGCGCCAGCAGCCAGCCCGGGACAAACTATGGCTACACCTTC
CDR3: CASSQPGTNYGYTF

J: TRBJ1-3
V: TRBV5-6
D: .
size: few
DNA: TGTGCCAGCAGCTTGGGGATCTCTGGAAACACCATATATTTT
CDR3: CASSLGISGNTIYF

J: TRBJ1-1
V: TRBV7-9
D: .
size: .
DNA: TGTGCCAGCAGCTTAGATTTAGGGAACACTGAAGCTTTCTTT
CDR3: CASSLDLGNTEAFF

J: TRBJ2-7
V: TRBV7-9
D: TRBD2
size: .
DNA: TGTGCCAGCAGTTTAAGAGGGACTAGCGGGGGGCGCGAGCAGTACTTC
CDR3: CASSLRGTSGGREQYF

J: TRBJ2-5
V: TRBV29-1
D: TRBD2
size: once
DNA: TGCAGCGTTTCTAGCGGGAATCAAGAGACCCAGTACTTC
CDR3: CSVSSGNQETQYF

J: TRBJ2-5
V: TRBV14
D: .
size: once
DNA: TGTGCCAGCAGCCCCAGACAGGTGATGTACCAAGAGACCCAGTACTTC
CDR3: CASSPRQVMYQETQYF

J: TRBJ2-3
V: TRBV30
D: .
size: .
DNA: TGTGCCTGGAGCCGCACAGATACGCAGTATTTT
CDR3: CAWSRTDTQYF

J: TRBJ1-4
V: TRBV5-1
D: TRBD1
size: .
DNA: TGCGCCAGCAGCTTCCAGACAGGGGGTTTTGAAAAACTGTTTTTT
CDR3: CASSFQTGGFEKLFF

J: TRBJ1-1
V: TRBV5-1
D: TRBD1
size: .
DNA: TGCGCCAGCAGCTTTGACAGGGGGTACACTGAAGCTTTCTTT
CDR3: CASSFDRGYTEAFF

J: TRBJ1-1
V: TRBV4-2
D: .
size: .
DNA: TGTGCCAGCAGCCAAGACGGGGGGATGAACACTGAAGCTTTCTTT
CDR3: CASSQDGGMNTEAFF

J: TRBJ2-3
V: TRBV19
D: TRBD2
size: .
DNA: TGTGCCAGTAGTTCCCCCCCGGGACTAGCGGCCGGCACAGATACGCAGTATTTT
CDR3: CASSSPPGLAAGTDTQYF

J: TRBJ2-4
V: TRBV7-7
D: .
size: .
DNA: TGTGCTAGCAGCTTTAACCGCCGCCGGCAGGGCGGGGTCAAAAACATTCAGTACTTC
CDR3: CASSFNRRRQGGVKNIQYF

J: TRBJ2-1
V: TRBV7-2
D: TRBD2
size: .
DNA: TGTGCCAGCAGCGCGGGACTATCCAATGAGCAGTTCTTC
CDR3: CASSAGLSNEQFF

J: TRBJ1-2
V: TRBV7-2
D: .
size: .
DNA: TGTGCCAGCAGTCTAAGCGGGCCCTATGGCTACACCTTC
CDR3: CASSLSGPYGYTF

J: TRBJ2-2
V: TRBV7-9
D: .
size: .
DNA: TGTGCCAGCAGCTCCCAGGGTAGCACCGGGGAGCTGTTTTTT
CDR3: CASSSQGSTGELFF

J: TRBJ2-2
V: TRBV7-9
D: .
size: .
DNA: TGTGCCAGCAGCTCCGGACTGAACACCGGGGAGCTGTTTTTT
CDR3: CASSSGLNTGELFF

J: TRBJ1-5
V: TRBV7-2
D: .
size: .
DNA: TGTGCCAGCAGCTCCAGAGAAGGAGGGCGTCAGCCCCAGCATTTT
CDR3: CASSSREGGRQPQHF

J: TRBJ2-7
V: TRBV6-6
D: .
size: .
DNA: TGTGCCAGCACCGACAGGGGAGGGACCTACGAGCAGTACTTC
CDR3: CASTDRGGTYEQYF

J: TRBJ1-5
V: TRBV19
D: .
size: .
DNA: TGTGCCAGTAGTAAGGGAGGGCTCACGGGGTTCAATCAGCCCCAGCATTTT
CDR3: CASSKGGLTGFNQPQHF

J: TRBJ1-2
V: TRBV18
D: .
size: .
DNA: TGTGCCAGCTCACCACCTGTTCAGGCCTATGGCTACACCTTC
CDR3: CASSPPVQAYGYTF

J: TRBJ1-4
V: TRBV11-2
D: .
size: few
DNA: TGTGCCAGCAGCTTACAGCAGAATGAAAAACTGTTTTTT
CDR3: CASSLQQNEKLFF

J: TRBJ2-7
V: TRBV7-6
D: .
size: .
DNA: TGTGCCAGCAGCTTATCGGTCCGTGGGGGCTCCTACGAGCAGTACTTC
CDR3: CASSLSVRGGSYEQYF

J: TRBJ2-7
V: TRBV30
D: .
size: .
DNA: TGTGCCTGGAGTGACCCCGTTTCCAACCGCTTCGGCTACGAGCAGTACTTC
CDR3: CAWSDPVSNRFGYEQYF

J: TRBJ1-3
V: TRBV4-3
D: .
size: once
DNA: TGCGCCAGCAGCCCCTCGGATCTCAGCTCTGGAAACACCATATATTTT
CDR3: CASSPSDLSSGNTIYF

J: TRBJ2-1
V: TRBV9
D: TRBD2
size: .
DNA: TGTGCCAGCAGCGTAGCTAGCGGGGGGGCTAATGAGCAGTTCTTC
CDR3: CASSVASGGANEQFF

J: TRBJ1-1
V: TRBV4-3
D: .
size: .
DNA: TGCGCCAGCAGTAAGTTGTTGCAGGGTCGGACTGAAGCTTTCTTT
CDR3: CASSKLLQGRTEAFF

J: TRBJ1-1
V: TRBV7-2
D: .
size: .
DNA: TGTGCCAGCAGCTTGATGGGTTACACTGAAGCTTTCTTT
CDR3: CASSLMGYTEAFF

J: TRBJ1-1
V: TRBV11-2
D: .
size: .
DNA: TGTGCCAGCAGCTTAGATGGCAGGAACACTGAAGCTTTCTTT
CDR3: CASSLDGRNTEAFF

J: TRBJ2-6
V: TRBV18
D: TRBD1
size: .
DNA: TGTGCCAGCTCACCACCCGCGAGGGGGCCAGACGGGGCCAACGTCCTGACTTTC
CDR3: CASSPPARGPDGANVLTF

J: TRBJ1-5
V: TRBV2
D: .
size: .
DNA: TGTGCCAGCAGTGTTTCGGCAGGGCAGCCTAATCAGCCCCAGCATTTT
CDR3: CASSVSAGQPNQPQHF